Below, 19 T cell receptor beta chains from the same sample are listed, as sequenced in a study of tumor-infiltrating lymphocytes in primary liver carcinoma. Unsorted whole blood supplied the RNA, and germline DNA was extracted too. TCR beta cDNA came from about 500 ng total RNA, primed with a constant-region primer. A slightly modified ARM-PCR protocol with three nested multiplex PCR rounds produced these TCR beta libraries. The first two PCR rounds used TRBV1-TRBV30 primers with a Cbeta primer, around 10 cycles each. Each CDR3 protein gets one entry after TCRdb re-called the multiplex PCR reads with MiXCR. The sample lists around 210,000 distinct CDR3 sequences; less than 75% were seen once. Material for sequencing was peripheral blood. The receptors were sampled from a woman aged 55-69 years with primary liver carcinoma and hepatitis B virus infection.

For this clonotype: A much larger clonotype is one base distant, so this may be a read error. The genes are TRBV10-3 and TRBJ2-1; 10 bases agree with TRBD1. The germline V gene has CDR1 ENHRY and CDR2 SYGVKD. This CDR3 has 15 amino acids. CDR3 residues: CAITGDRGTYNEQLF. CDR3 nucleotide sequence: TGTGCCATCACTGGGGACAGGGGTACCTACAATGAGCAGCTCTTC.

Turning to this clonotype: A much bigger clone sits one base away, suggesting this may be a read error. The CDR3 reads CDSSYLRKDRGYRETQYF. In DNA form, the CDR3 reads TGTGACAGCAGTTACCTTCGTAAGGACAGGGGATATAGAGAGACCCAGTACTTC. The genes are TRBV6-2 or TRBV6-3 and TRBJ2-5, with 9 bases aligning to TRBD1. The CDR3 totals 18 residues. Germline V lookup: CDR1 MNHEY, CDR2 SVGEGT.

The CDR3 spells CASSLGTEQETQYF. CDR3 DNA: TGTGCCAGCAGCTTGGGGACAGAACAAGAGACCCAGTACTTC. The J gene is TRBJ2-5, the V gene TRBV5-6; perhaps TRBD1 as D (6 bases). Trimming removed 0 bases at V and 2 bases at J, with 8 bases between. This CDR3 has 14 residues. CDR1 is SGHDT, CDR2 YYEEEE, per germline.

This chain uses TRBV28 with TRBJ2-4; the D gene is possibly TRBD2 (6 bases). Deletions cut 1 base from V and 15 bases from J, with 13 bases between. The germline V gene encodes CDR1 MDHEN and CDR2 SYDVKM. The CDR3 extends over 12 amino acids. The CDR3 DNA reads as TGTGCCAGCAGTTTATCGACTAGGGGACGGTACTTC. Residues: CASSLSTRGRYF.

This clonotype has just a few counts. The chain has TRBV5-1 and TRBJ1-2; D is undetermined. The CDR3 has 15 amino acids. With 0 bases removed from V and 0 bases from J, the gap between germline ends came to 9 bases. From germline, CDR1 is SGHRS and CDR2 YFSETQ. CDR3 nucleotides: TGCGCCAGCAGCTTGGTGCCAGAATCTAACTATGGCTACACCTTC. This sequence encodes CASSLVPESNYGYTF.

This clonotype was observed a single time. This chain joins TRBV5-1 and TRBJ2-7; 9 bases match TRBD2. The CDR3 spans 18 residues. Germline-derived CDR1 and CDR2 are SGHRS and YFSETQ. Losses at the gene ends were 4 bases for V and 2 bases for J; bases not matched to a gene: 16. CDR3 loop: CASSKESSGKMGTYEQYF. The CDR3, as DNA: TGCGCCAGCAGCAAAGAGTCTAGCGGGAAGATGGGAACCTACGAGCAGTACTTC.

This chain links TRBV11-2 with TRBJ2-3, with 9 bases identical to TRBD1. Unmatched junction bases numbered 12, after V lost 0 bases and J lost 8 bases. The CDR3 loop spans 17 amino acids. Germline CDR1 is SGHAT and CDR2 is FQNNGV. DNA of the CDR3: TGTGCCAGCAGCTTAGAGGTTCGGACAGGGGTCACAAGTACGCAGTATTTT. This encodes CASSLEVRTGVTSTQYF.

Ten or more counts support this clonotype. The genes are TRBV6-2 or TRBV6-3 and TRBJ2-7; 9 nucleotides line up with TRBD1. Germline CDR1 is MNHEY and CDR2 is SVGEGT. The CDR3 has 17 amino acids. Trimming cost V 5 bases and J 0 bases; bases outside gene matches: 11. This CDR3 is CASSTPPGQGSSYEQYF. The CDR3 nucleotides read TGTGCCAGCAGTACCCCCCCCGGACAGGGGAGCTCCTACGAGCAGTACTTC.

On this clonotype itself: An end of the junction differs from the germline gene, which may be a read error. This chain links TRBV11-2 with TRBJ1-5; tentative D call: TRBD1 (6 bases). Germline CDR1 reads SGHAT; CDR2 reads FQNNGV. The CDR3 sequence is 14 residues long. CDR3 residues: CANSASEGGQPQHF. CDR3 sequence (DNA): TGTGCCAACAGCGCCTCAGAGGGGGGTCAGCCCCAGCATTTT. The full variable domain, completed using reference TRBV11-2 and TRBJ1-5, is EAGVAQSPRYKIIEKRQSVAFWCNPISGHATLYWYQQILGQGPKLLIQFQNNGVVDDSQLPKDRFSAERLKGVDSTLKIQPAKLEDSAVYLCANSASEGGQPQHFGDGTRLSIL.

In its sample, this clonotype was seen a few times. The gene calls are TRBV28 and TRBJ2-7; TRBD1 aligns across 9 bases. This CDR3 contains 14 residues. V lost 6 bases and J lost 4; bases outside the gene matches: 7. From germline, CDR1 is MDHEN and CDR2 SYDVKM. This CDR3 reads CASSTNRGLYEQYF. CDR3 in DNA: TGTGCCAGCAGCACCAACAGGGGGCTGTACGAGCAGTACTTC.

About this clonotype: Compared with germline, one end of the junction differs, possibly owing to a read error. This chain connects TRBV6-6 to TRBJ1-4; D unresolved. Germline CDR1 reads MNHNY; CDR2 reads SVGAGI (reference sequence). CDR3 length: 17 residues. The CDR3 sequence is CASSYRRLQETNEELFF. The CDR3 nucleotides read TGTGCCAGCAGTTACCGGAGACTACAAGAAACTAATGAAGAACTGTTTTTT.

Points on this clonotype: A much larger clonotype is one base distant, so this may be a read error. The rearrangement joins TRBV4-1 to TRBJ1-6; no reliable D call. Germline V lookup: CDR1 MGHRA, CDR2 YSYEKL. The CDR3 spans 17 residues. The CDR3 here is CTSSPLTGRTNNSPLHF. The CDR3 DNA reads as TGCACCAGCAGCCCCCTGACGGGCCGTACGAACAATTCACCCCTCCACTTT.

Regarding this clonotype: Here the CDR3 omits its conserved ending phenylalanine or tryptophan, so a read error is the likely source. The chain employs TRBV29-1 and TRBJ1-1; tentatively, D is TRBD1 (6 bases). Trimming removed 8 bases from V and 2 bases from J, with 21 bases in between. The CDR3 totals 15 residues. Germline lookup yields CDR1 SQVTM and CDR2 ANQGSEA. CDR3 nucleotide sequence: TGCAGCCTTATGTATTCCGGGACATTAAACACTGAAGCTTTCCTT. It codes for CSLMYSGTLNTEAFL.

This clonotype appeared many times. This chain uses TRBV12-3 or TRBV12-4 with TRBJ1-1; D is unclear. Trimming removed 6 bases from V and 1 base from J, with 9 bases in between. The CDR3 sequence is 13 residues long. CDR3 protein: CASSTASNTEAFF. The CDR3 DNA is TGTGCCAGCAGCACGGCCTCGAACACTGAAGCTTTCTTT.

The V and J genes are TRBV28 and TRBJ1-2; 9 positions agree with TRBD1. The length of the CDR3 is 14 residues. CDR1 is MDHEN, CDR2 SYDVKM, per germline. J was trimmed by 4 bases and V by 6 bases; bases with no gene match: 6. DNA of the CDR3: TGTGCCAGCAGGACAGGGGGAGGAGGCTATGGCTACACCTTC. This gives the protein CASRTGGGGYGYTF.

The V gene is TRBV27, the J gene TRBJ2-1, with 9 bases identical to TRBD1. With 5 bases clipped from V and 11 bases from J, the junction kept 13 bases outside the gene matches. The CDR3 extends over 15 amino acids. From germline, CDR1 is MNHEY and CDR2 SMNVEV (reference sequence). The CDR3 loop is CASSPHRGQATQQFF. For the CDR3, the DNA is TGTGCCAGCAGTCCACACAGGGGGCAGGCGACCCAGCAGTTCTTC.

In the case of this clonotype: Compared with germline, one end of the junction differs, possibly owing to a read error. The J gene is TRBJ2-7, the V gene TRBV11-3; 8 bases line up with TRBD2. CDR1 is SGHNT and CDR2 is YENEEA in the germline V gene. CDR3 length: 15 amino acids. In DNA form, the CDR3 reads TGTGCCATCAGCACAAGGACTAGCACAGCCTACGAGCAGTACTTC. Translation gives CAISTRTSTAYEQYF.

Comment on this clonotype: Germline and junction disagree at one end, which may indicate a read error. The chain recombines TRBV12-3 or TRBV12-4 with TRBJ1-4; TRBD1 aligns across 7 bases. The CDR3 length is 16 residues. The CDR3 sequence: CASSLLGQPTNEELFF. DNA for the CDR3: TGTGCCAGCAGTTTGTTGGGACAGCCAACTAATGAAGAACTGTTTTTT.

With respect to this clonotype: One end of the junction does not line up with germline, which may come from a read error. This chain links TRBV5-4 with TRBJ2-3; 7 bases map to TRBD1. Germline V lookup: CDR1 SGHNT, CDR2 YYREEE (reference sequence). The CDR3 is 16 amino acids. The CDR3 DNA reads as TGTGTCAGCAGCTTCGCAACAGGGGTCTACACAGATACGCAGTATTTT. It yields the protein CVSSFATGVYTDTQYF. The variable domain in full, completed from reference TRBV5-4 and TRBJ2-3, reads ETGVTQSPTHLIKTRGQQVTLRCSSQSGHNTVSWYQQALGQGPQFIFQYYREEENGRGNFPPRFSGLQFPNYSSELNVNALELDDSALYLCVSSFATGVYTDTQYFGPGTRLTVL.